Presented here are 32 T cell receptor beta chains from one specimen sequenced in a study of cytomegalovirus exposure and HLA in healthy donors. A multiplex PCR was run with 60 Vbeta primers and 13 Jbeta primers. TCRdb keeps only in-frame clones here, not all; method: immunoSEQ multiplex PCR. The repertoire consists of under 150,000 clones, with under 80% occurring once and the leading ten covering 8.8%. The source material was PBMCs. The receptors derive from a woman between 45 and 65 years old in good health and CMV-seropositive.

A single count supports this clone. V usage is TRBV28 and J usage is TRBJ2-7; D is perhaps TRBD1 (6 bases). This CDR3 is built from 12 residues. Trimming cost V 8 bases and J 0 bases, with 8 bases left between them. The germline V gene encodes CDR1 MDHEN and CDR2 SYDVKM. CDR3 loop: CASRDNSYEQYF. The CDR3 DNA reads TGTGCCAGCCGGGACAACTCCTACGAGCAGTACTTC.

The chain couples TRBV28 to TRBJ1-2, with 9 positions matching TRBD1. After removal of 1 base from V and 8 bases from J, the junction contained 5 bases not matched to a gene. The germline CDR1 and CDR2 sequences are MDHEN and SYDVKM. The CDR3 is made up of 14 amino acids. The CDR3 region is CASSLFGQGYGYTF. The CDR3 nucleotides are TGTGCCAGCAGTTTATTTGGACAGGGGTACGGCTACACCTTC.

This clone was seen just once. The V and J genes are TRBV6-5 and TRBJ1-1; 8 bases align to TRBD1. CDR3 length: 15 residues. Germline trimming cut 7 bases from V and 3 bases from J; bases unmatched to any gene: 10. Germline CDR1 MNHEY, CDR2 SVGAGI. The CDR3 coding sequence is TGTGCCAGCACCCTAACAGGGGGAACAGACACTGAAGCTTTCTTT. It yields the protein CASTLTGGTDTEAFF.

This clone was recorded a few times. The chain uses TRBV14 and TRBJ1-2; 9 nucleotides agree with TRBD1. J gave up 0 bases and V 5 bases, and 16 bases lay outside the gene matches. This CDR3 contains 19 residues. CDR1 and CDR2 from the germline V gene are SGHDN and FVKESK. The CDR3 loop is CASSVTNPGQGPSNYGYTF. CDR3 in DNA: TGTGCCAGCAGCGTAACAAACCCGGGACAGGGCCCATCTAACTATGGCTACACCTTC.

This clone was found once. The rearrangement uses TRBV28 and TRBJ2-7, with D hard to call. V gave up 4 bases and J gave up 5 bases, with 9 bases separating them. Germline loops: CDR1 MDHEN, CDR2 SYDVKM. CDR3 length: 12 residues. The CDR3 loop is CASSSPFDEQYF. In nucleotides, the CDR3 is TGTGCCAGCAGTTCCCCCTTCGACGAGCAGTACTTC.

The chain joins TRBV4-3 to TRBJ2-7, with 9 positions matching TRBD1. With 0 bases clipped from V and 3 bases from J, the junction kept 3 bases outside the gene matches. Germline V CDR1 and CDR2: LGHNA, YSLEER. The CDR3 is made up of 15 amino acids. In nucleotides, the CDR3 is TGCGCCAGCAGCCAAGATCCGGGACAGGGCTACGAGCAGTACTTC. Protein product: CASSQDPGQGYEQYF.

This clone was observed once. V is TRBV2 and J is TRBJ2-2; weak D call: TRBD2 (5 bases). CDR3 length equals 14 residues. Deletions cut 6 bases from V and 0 bases from J, with 8 bases between. The germline CDR1 and CDR2 sequences are SNHLY and FYNNEI. The CDR3 here is CASRSGPNTGELFF. In DNA form, the CDR3 reads TGTGCCAGCAGGAGCGGTCCGAACACCGGGGAGCTGTTTTTT.

The V gene is TRBV6-5, the J gene TRBJ2-1, with D tentatively TRBD1 (5 bases). The germline CDR1 and CDR2 sequences are MNHEY and SVGAGI. The V end lost 6 bases, the J end lost 5 bases, and 17 bases lay between the germline ends. This CDR3 region has 15 residues. As DNA, the CDR3 is TGTGCCAGCAGACCGACAGAGAGACGTGACAATGAGCAGTTCTTC. Encoded protein: CASRPTERRDNEQFF.

This clone was seen once. V is TRBV2 and J is TRBJ2-5; D remains unclear. V shed 3 bases and J shed 5 bases, with 4 bases lying between them. The CDR3 loop spans 11 amino acids. Germline CDR1 is SNHLY and CDR2 is FYNNEI. The DNA for the CDR3 is TGTGCCAGCAGTGACGCGGAGACCCAGTACTTC. This sequence encodes CASSDAETQYF.

This rearrangement joins TRBV6-5 to TRBJ1-1, with D unresolved. The CDR3 length is 12 residues. The germline V gene encodes CDR1 MNHEY and CDR2 SVGAGI. Trimming cost V 6 bases and J 8 bases, with 13 bases left between them. The CDR3 here is CASSSVSSEAFF. CDR3 bases: TGTGCCAGCAGCTCCGTGAGTTCCGAAGCTTTCTTT.

As DNA, the CDR3 is TGTGCCAGCAGCTTAGCACCGACAGGGGGCTCCTACAATGAGCAGTTCTTC. Translating gives CASSLAPTGGSYNEQFF. The chain carries TRBV7-9 and TRBJ2-1; 9 bases match TRBD1. CDR3 length: 17 amino acids. Germline values: CDR1 SEHNR, CDR2 FQNEAQ (reference sequence). Unmatched junction bases numbered 3, after V lost 0 bases and J lost 0 bases.

The chain links TRBV5-6 to TRBJ2-5; 9 nucleotides agree with TRBD1. The ends lost 4 bases at V and 7 bases at J; junction bases unmatched: 11. The CDR3 loop spans 15 amino acids. CDR1 is SGHDT, CDR2 YYEEEE, per germline. The CDR3: CASSGATGGIVTQYF. For the CDR3, the DNA is TGTGCCAGCAGCGGGGCGACAGGGGGTATTGTGACCCAGTACTTC.

The V gene is TRBV7-2, the J gene TRBJ1-2, with 11 bases aligning to TRBD1. The CDR3 sequence is 15 residues long. The V gene's germline CDR1 is SGHTA and CDR2 FQGNSA. V gave up 3 bases and J gave up 2 bases; unmatched junction bases: 2. CDR3 sequence: CASSFGQGANYGYTF. The CDR3 DNA sequence: TGTGCCAGCAGCTTCGGACAGGGGGCCAACTATGGCTACACCTTC.

About this clone: The junction and the germline gene differ at one end; a read error may be behind it. This rearrangement joins TRBV6-6 to TRBJ2-4; tentatively, D is TRBD2 (6 bases). Germline lookup yields CDR1 MNHNY and CDR2 SVGAGI (reference sequence). The CDR3 runs to 16 residues. The CDR3 DNA reads TGTGCCAGCATGGGGACTCTGAATCAAGCCAAAAACAGTCAGTACTTC. Amino acid sequence: CASMGTLNQAKNSQYF.

The CDR3 loop is CASRESLAGGTDTQYF. CDR3 DNA: TGTGCCAGCAGGGAATCGCTAGCGGGGGGGACAGATACGCAGTATTTT. The rearrangement links TRBV7-2 to TRBJ2-3; TRBD2 agrees at 12 bases. V gave up 6 bases and J gave up 3 bases; unmatched junction bases: 7. The CDR3 covers 16 residues. Looked up from germline, CDR1 is SGHTA and CDR2 is FQGNSA.

The chain has TRBV4-2 and TRBJ1-2; D not certain. V lost 3 bases and J lost 7, with 15 bases in between. Germline V gives CDR1 LGHNA, CDR2 YNFKEQ. This CDR3 comprises 14 residues. The CDR3 coding sequence is TGTGCCAGCAGCCAGAGGGAGGCCAAAGGTGGCTACACCTTC. The encoded protein is CASSQREAKGGYTF.

A few counts support this clone. V gene TRBV6-4 combines with J gene TRBJ2-3, with 8 bases identical to TRBD2. CDR1 MRHNA and CDR2 SNTAGT come from the germline V gene. Trimming at V came to 0 bases and at J to 2 bases, leaving 1 base not matched to a gene. The CDR3 is 15 residues long. The CDR3 nucleotides are TGTGCCAGCAGTGACTCCGGGGGGGCCACAGATACGCAGTATTTT. Its translation: CASSDSGGATDTQYF.

The V call is TRBV5-1, the J call TRBJ1-6; possible D gene TRBD1, 6 bases. This CDR3 is 13 amino acids long. Per germline, CDR1 SGHRS and CDR2 YFSETQ. V lost 4 bases, J lost 6 bases, and 8 bases lay in between. DNA of the CDR3: TGCGCCAGCAGCGCGGACAGTAATTCACCCCTCCACTTT. This gives the protein CASSADSNSPLHF.

V and J are TRBV28 and TRBJ1-1; D might be TRBD1 (5 bases). Germline V gene data show CDR1 as MDHEN and CDR2 as SYDVKM. Deletions cut 6 bases from V and 6 bases from J, with 14 bases between. The CDR3 has 13 amino acids. The CDR3 is CASSFGGGAEAFF. DNA of the CDR3: TGTGCCAGCAGCTTCGGGGGTGGGGCTGAAGCTTTCTTT.

With respect to this clone: A read error may produce the germline difference seen at one junction end. The chain has TRBV5-4 and TRBJ2-3; 7 bases map to TRBD2. CDR1 SGHNT and CDR2 YYREEE come from the germline V gene (reference sequence). The CDR3 has 17 residues. CDR3 nucleotides: TGTGCCAGCAGGTTGGAACGCGGGGGAAGGGGCACAGATACGCAGTATTTT. It translates to CASRLERGGRGTDTQYF.

The chain joins TRBV18 to TRBJ1-2; possibly TRBD1 for D (6 bases). Germline CDR1 and CDR2: KGHSH and LQKENI. V was clipped by 3 bases and J by 5 bases, with 19 bases between them. The CDR3 length is 16 residues. The CDR3 DNA reads TGTGCCAGCTCACCGTCTACAGGGTCCCATTTTTATGGCTACACCTTC. Encoded protein: CASSPSTGSHFYGYTF. Combining the CDR3 with reference TRBV18 and TRBJ1-2 gives the whole variable domain NAGVMQNPRHLVRRRGQEARLRCSPMKGHSHVYWYRQLPEEGLKFMVYLQKENIIDESGMPKERFSAEFPKEGPSILRIQQVVRGDSAAYFCASSPSTGSHFYGYTFGSGTRLTVV.

The genes are TRBV9 and TRBJ1-2, with a weak D call TRBD1 (5 bases). The CDR3 is made up of 14 amino acids. Germline CDR1 is SGDLS and CDR2 is YYNGEE. V was cut by 0 bases and J by 1 base, with 7 bases left in between. The CDR3 DNA reads TGTGCCAGCAGCGTAGGACAGAGTAACTATGGCTACACCTTC. Translated, it gives CASSVGQSNYGYTF. Full variable domain (missing parts from reference TRBV9 and TRBJ1-2): DSGVTQTPKHLITATGQRVTLRCSPRSGDLSVYWYQQSLDQGLQFLIQYYNGEERAKGNILERFSAQQFPDLHSELNLSSLELGDSALYFCASSVGQSNYGYTFGSGTRLTVV.

This chain connects TRBV5-4 to TRBJ2-3; 7 bases fit TRBD1. The length of the CDR3 is 16 residues. Per germline, CDR1 SGHNT and CDR2 YYREEE (reference sequence). The ends lost 2 bases at V and 2 bases at J; junction bases unmatched: 8. CDR3 amino acids: CASSLLRDRSTDTQYF. CDR3 bases: TGTGCCAGCAGCTTACTTCGGGACAGATCCACAGATACGCAGTATTTT.

J is TRBJ1-6 and V is TRBV9; 7 positions agree with TRBD1. CDR1 is SGDLS, CDR2 YYNGEE, per germline. The CDR3 extends over 15 amino acids. The junction had 10 bases not matched to a gene; V was cut back by 3 bases and J by 10 bases. The CDR3 DNA sequence: TGTGCCAGCAGCGACGAAGGGGGACAGCCCTCACCCCTCCACTTT. It specifies CASSDEGGQPSPLHF.

The chain has TRBV6-4 and TRBJ2-3, with 11 bases matching TRBD2. The CDR3 has 14 residues. CDR1 and CDR2 from the germline V gene are MRHNA and SNTAGT. The trim removed 6 bases at V and 2 bases at J, leaving 1 base unmatched. The DNA of the CDR3 is TGTGCCAGCAGGACTAGCGGGGACACAGATACGCAGTATTTT. Translation: CASRTSGDTDTQYF.

A few counts support this clone. This rearrangement joins TRBV29-1 to TRBJ2-4; unclear D gene. V was cut by 0 bases and J by 0 bases, with 9 bases left in between. The germline CDR1 and CDR2 sequences are SQVTM and ANQGSEA. CDR3 size: 15 residues. The DNA of the CDR3 is TGCAGCGTTGAAGATCCCAGAATAGCCAAAAACATTCAGTACTTC. It encodes CSVEDPRIAKNIQYF.

The chain combines TRBV9 with TRBJ2-1; D not resolved. The CDR3 extends over 12 amino acids. Germline CDR1 SGDLS, CDR2 YYNGEE. V was cut by 3 bases and J by 8 bases, with 9 bases left in between. The CDR3 region is CASSGTSDEQFF. In DNA form, the CDR3 reads TGTGCCAGCAGCGGAACAAGTGATGAGCAGTTCTTC.

This clone was counted only a few times. The rearrangement links TRBV7-9 to TRBJ2-7; 8 bases fit TRBD2. Trimming took 6 bases from V and 5 from J; bases not matched to a gene: 6. Looked up from germline, CDR1 is SEHNR and CDR2 is FQNEAQ (reference sequence). CDR3 length: 13 residues. CDR3 sequence reads: CASRQAGDNEQYF. In DNA, the CDR3 is TGTGCCAGCAGGCAAGCGGGGGATAACGAGCAGTACTTC. The full variable domain, its missing parts supplied by reference TRBV7-9 and TRBJ2-7, is DTGVSQNPRHKITKRGQNVTFRCDPISEHNRLYWYRQTLGQGPEFLTYFQNEAQLEKSRLLSDRFSAERPKGSFSTLEIQRTEQGDSAMYLCASRQAGDNEQYFGPGTRLTVT.

This chain connects TRBV28 to TRBJ2-3; a weak D match, TRBD2 (5 bases). The CDR3 loop spans 17 amino acids. Between the trimmed V and J ends, which lost 2 bases and 0 bases, there was a span of 15 bases. CDR1 and CDR2 from the germline V gene are MDHEN and SYDVKM. CDR3 nucleotide sequence: TGTGCCAGCAGTTTAGTGTCGGACTTCACTAGCACAGATACGCAGTATTTT. This gives the protein CASSLVSDFTSTDTQYF.

The CDR3 DNA reads TGTGCCTGGAGTGTTCCCCGCGGTCCCACTGAAGCTTTCTTT. Translation: CAWSVPRGPTEAFF. V and J are TRBV30 and TRBJ1-1; D uncertain. Trimming took 0 bases from V and 4 from J, leaving 12 bases between them. This CDR3 has 14 residues. CDR1 GTSNPN and CDR2 SVGIG come from the germline V gene (reference sequence).

The CDR3 reads CASSPDSGSYEQYF. The CDR3 DNA sequence: TGTGCCAGCAGCCCTGACTCCGGCTCCTACGAGCAGTACTTC. The chain employs TRBV5-4 and TRBJ2-5, with unresolved D. The tail of the sequence fits TRBJ2-7 better, so the J call may be wrong. CDR3 size: 14 residues. Germline V gene data show CDR1 as SGHNT and CDR2 as YYREEE (reference sequence).

The chain recombines TRBV7-9 with TRBJ2-1; 7 nucleotides match TRBD1. Germline assignment: CDR1 SEHNR and CDR2 FQNEAQ (reference sequence). CDR3 length: 14 amino acids. The junction had 4 bases not matched to a gene; V was cut back by 1 base and J by 7 bases. Here the CDR3 DNA reads TGTGCCAGCAGCTTAGTGACAGGGTTGAATGAGCAGTTCTTC. It is translated as CASSLVTGLNEQFF.